The TCR beta chain under discussion was sequenced for a study of T cell changes during pregnancy in multiple sclerosis. Data came from immunoSEQ multiplex PCR; TCRdb stores just in-frame clones and leaves some out. The table shows approximately 61,000 clones, with more than 85% occurring only once. The material was peripheral blood, obtained after pregnancy. This clonotype originated in a female donor in good health, enrolled as a control in a pregnancy study.

CDR3 loop: CASSYRVMNTEAFF. The DNA for the CDR3 is TGTGCCAGCAGTTATCGGGTTATGAACACTGAAGCTTTCTTT. The V call is TRBV6-6, the J call TRBJ1-1; D remains unclear. Germline assignment: CDR1 MNHNY and CDR2 SVGAGI (reference sequence). V lost 3 bases, J lost 0 bases, and 8 bases lay in between. There are 14 residues in the CDR3.